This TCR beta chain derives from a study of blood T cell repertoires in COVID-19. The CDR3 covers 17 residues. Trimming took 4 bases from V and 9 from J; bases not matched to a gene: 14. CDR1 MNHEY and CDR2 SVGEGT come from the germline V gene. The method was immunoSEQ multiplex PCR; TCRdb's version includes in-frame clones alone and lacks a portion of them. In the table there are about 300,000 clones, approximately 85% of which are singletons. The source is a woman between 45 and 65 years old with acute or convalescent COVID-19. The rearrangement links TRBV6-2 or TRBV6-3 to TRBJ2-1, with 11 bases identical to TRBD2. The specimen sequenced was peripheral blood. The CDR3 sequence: CASSFSLLAGETFEQFF. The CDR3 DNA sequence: TGTGCCAGCAGTTTCTCTCTACTAGCGGGAGAGACCTTTGAGCAGTTCTTC.